The present entry profiles one T cell receptor (beta chain) with its context. Its specificity is unknown. The data belong to a study of beta chain features in type 1 diabetes. The CDR3 loop spans 17 amino acids. V was trimmed by 6 bases and J by 0 bases, leaving 21 bases between them. Germline V gene data show CDR1 as MDHEN and CDR2 as SYDVKM. Findings and limits, study-wide: Since sequencing was performed on cDNA, cells with high TCR expression could be over-represented. For type 1 diabetes patients, VDJ junctions showed fewer insertions and more deletions. Moderate but significant shortening of TCRB CDR3s was recorded in all four CD4+ subsets from Type 1 diabetes patients.

In total, each donor contributed a single heparinised blood draw that averaged about 100 mL. The sequenced template was cDNA made from the entire isolated RNA. Produced via immunoSEQ multiplex PCR; TCRdb's table is partial and in-frame only. The repertoire holds 600,000 to 700,000 clones, with over 10% as singletons. The sample taken for sequencing was naive CD4+ T cells from blood. This TCR derives from a young man with type 1 diabetes. V usage is TRBV28 and J usage is TRBJ2-7; a possible D gene is TRBD1 (6 bases). CDR3 DNA sequence: TGTGCCAGCAGCTTCTACGTTTCCGGGACACACTCCTACGAGCAGTACTTC. Its translation is CASSFYVSGTHSYEQYF. Full variable domain (missing parts from reference TRBV28 and TRBJ2-7): DVKVTQSSRYLVKRTGEKVFLECVQDMDHENMFWYRQDPGLGLRLIYFSYDVKMKEKGDIPEGYSVSREKKERFSLILESASTNQTSMYLCASSFYVSGTHSYEQYFGPGTRLTVT.